This is a list of T cell receptor beta chains from one sample in a study of blood T cell repertoires in COVID-19. The data were produced by immunoSEQ multiplex PCR, yet TCRdb's version contains in-frame clones alone and is incomplete. The sample lists 200,000 to 250,000 clones; roughly 84% were seen once. Sequencing was done on a sample of peripheral blood. The receptors come from a woman aged 80 or over with COVID-19, enrolled during active disease. Each CDR3 is given with its conserved first and last residue. D genes are given only for firm matches. Clone size is stated in some rows and not others, as once, few, many or a class when expanded.

.	TRBV2	.	TRBJ1-1	TGTGCCAGCAGTGTTTTGGGGCCGAACACTGAAGCTTTCTTT	CASSVLGPNTEAFF
.	TRBV28	.	TRBJ1-2	TGTGCCAGTCGGGCGGGGGTTAACTATGGCTACACCTTC	CASRAGVNYGYTF
.	TRBV3-1/TRBV3-2	TRBD2	TRBJ2-1	TGTGCCAGCAGCCCTAGCGGGGGGATCTACAATGAGCAGTTCTTC	CASSPSGGIYNEQFF
.	TRBV5-1	.	TRBJ2-3	TGCGCCAGCAGCCCTACTAGTTTGGTCCAGCAGTATTTT	CASSPTSLVQQYF
.	TRBV7-9	TRBD1	TRBJ2-2	TGTGCCAGCAGTCCCGGGACAGGGGTTTCCGGGGAGCTGTTTTTT	CASSPGTGVSGELFF
.	TRBV6-4	.	TRBJ2-3	TGTGCCAGCAGTGACTTCCCGGGGTTAAGCACGGATACGCAGTATTTT	CASSDFPGLSTDTQYF
.	TRBV5-4	.	TRBJ2-2	TGTGCCAGCAGCTCGACAGGGAACACCGGGGAGCTGTTTTTT	CASSSTGNTGELFF
.	TRBV19	.	TRBJ1-5	TGTGCCAGTAGTGCACAGGGTAGCAATCAGCCCCAGCATTTT	CASSAQGSNQPQHF
.	TRBV2	TRBD1	TRBJ1-6	TGTGCCAGCAGGGGACAGGGGACGGGGAATTCACCCCTCCACTTT	CASRGQGTGNSPLHF
.	TRBV2	TRBD1	TRBJ1-4	TGTGCCAGCAACCCAGGACAGGGGGTCGGTGAAAAACTGTTTTTT	CASNPGQGVGEKLFF
.	TRBV3-1/TRBV3-2	.	TRBJ1-5	TGTGCCAGCAGCGCCCAAGGGGAGCCCCAGCATTTT	CASSAQGEPQHF
once	TRBV10-3	TRBD1	TRBJ2-3	TGTGCCATCAGAGAAGGGACAGGGAGGACAGATACGCAGTATTTT	CAIREGTGRTDTQYF
once	TRBV9	.	TRBJ1-5	TGTGCCAGCAGCGTAGGAGACTCAGGCAATCAGCCCCAGCATTTT	CASSVGDSGNQPQHF
.	TRBV5-1	.	TRBJ1-4	TGCGCCAGCAGCTTGGTGGCAGTCGGGAAGGAAAAACTGTTTTTT	CASSLVAVGKEKLFF
few	TRBV7-6	TRBD2	TRBJ2-1	TGTGCCAGCAGCTTAGGACCAGCGGGGGATTCCTACAATGAGCAGTTCTTC	CASSLGPAGDSYNEQFF
.	TRBV24-1	TRBD1	TRBJ2-5	TGTGCCACCAGTGATACCCGGACAGGGAAAAAAGAGACCCAGTACTTC	CATSDTRTGKKETQYF
.	TRBV3-1/TRBV3-2	.	TRBJ2-1	TGTGCCAGCAGCCCTCCGAAGGGGGGGCGAGGGAATGAGCAGTTCTTC	CASSPPKGGRGNEQFF
.	TRBV7-2	.	TRBJ2-1	TGTGCCCTAGCCGTGGCAGGTGCCCACAATGAGCAGTTCTTC	CALAVAGAHNEQFF
once	TRBV5-4	.	TRBJ1-2	TGTGCCAGCAGCATGGACCGACAGGGCTACACCTTC	CASSMDRQGYTF
.	TRBV5-1	.	TRBJ1-6	TGCGCCAGCAGCTTATCTCCTCGCGATTCACCCCTCCACTTT	CASSLSPRDSPLHF
.	TRBV7-9	.	TRBJ2-1	TGTGCCAGCAGCTTAGGTTCGCCCCTAGACGCGCAGTTCTTC	CASSLGSPLDAQFF
.	TRBV18	TRBD1	TRBJ1-2	TGTGCCAGCTCACCGGGGACAGGGGCTCAAGCTAACTATGGCTACACCTTC	CASSPGTGAQANYGYTF
.	TRBV7-3	TRBD2	TRBJ2-7	TGTGCCAGCAGCTTAGGGGCTAGCGGGAGCTACGAGCAGTACTTC	CASSLGASGSYEQYF
.	TRBV7-6	.	TRBJ1-6	TGTGCCAGCAGCTTAGCAACAAGCTCCTATAATTCACCCCTCCACTTT	CASSLATSSYNSPLHF
few	TRBV5-6	TRBD1	TRBJ2-7	TGTGCCAGCAGCTTGGTCCGGGACAGGTGGACCGGCCTCTACGAGCAGTACTTC	CASSLVRDRWTGLYEQYF
.	TRBV4-3	.	TRBJ2-2	TGCGCCAGCAGCCAAGCGGGGGAAGTAGGGGCCGGGGAGCTGTTTTTT	CASSQAGEVGAGELFF
.	TRBV7-9	.	TRBJ1-1	TGTGCCAGCAGCTCGAATGGGGGGGCTCCGAACACTGAAGCTTTCTTT	CASSSNGGAPNTEAFF
.	TRBV7-2	.	TRBJ1-2	TGTGCCAGCAGCTTAGTCGGGGGGGCTCCAAACTATGGCTACACCTTC	CASSLVGGAPNYGYTF
.	TRBV29-1	.	TRBJ2-5	TGCAGCGGGGGGGAACGGGAAGAGACCCAGTACTTC	CSGGEREETQYF
.	TRBV5-1	.	TRBJ1-4	TGCGCCAGCAGCTTGGGGGGCCCTAATGAAAAACTGTTTTTT	CASSLGGPNEKLFF
.	TRBV5-1	TRBD1	TRBJ1-1	TGCGCCAGCAGCCCCAACCCCCCAGGGGGAGCTTTCTTT	CASSPNPPGGAFF
few	TRBV5-1	.	TRBJ2-5	TGCGCCAGCAGCTTGGATAGCAGAGGCGAGACCCAGTACTTC	CASSLDSRGETQYF
.	TRBV29-1	TRBD1	TRBJ1-1	TGCAGCGGTATAACGGGACAGGAGGCTTTCTTT	CSGITGQEAFF
.	TRBV6-5	.	TRBJ1-1	TGTGCCAGCAGTTGGAGTCAACAGGTGAACACTGAAGCTTTCTTT	CASSWSQQVNTEAFF
.	TRBV19	TRBD1	TRBJ1-6	TGTGCCAGTAGTACGACAGGGCTTTCACCCCTCCACTTT	CASSTTGLSPLHF
.	TRBV4-3	TRBD1	TRBJ1-3	TGCGCCAGCAGCCAAGATCGGACAGGGCCGGGCACCATATATTTT	CASSQDRTGPGTIYF
.	TRBV2	.	TRBJ1-6	TGTGCCAGCAGTCTGGGGGCCGATAATTCACCCCTCCACTTT	CASSLGADNSPLHF
.	TRBV3-1/TRBV3-2	TRBD2	TRBJ2-5	TGTGCCAGCAGCCGAAGGACTAGCGCGGGCGGGGAGACCCAGTACTTC	CASSRRTSAGGETQYF
.	TRBV12-3/TRBV12-4	.	TRBJ1-1	TGTGCCAGCAGGCTAGACGGAGGCACTGAAGCTTTCTTT	CASRLDGGTEAFF
.	TRBV28	TRBD2	TRBJ2-5	TGTGCCAGCAGTTTTAGCGGGGGGCAAGAGACCCAGTACTTC	CASSFSGGQETQYF
once	TRBV27	.	TRBJ1-5	TGTGCCAGCAGTTCGACCGGGTCCACGGTGCCCCAGCATTTT	CASSSTGSTVPQHF
.	TRBV5-1	TRBD1	TRBJ2-1	TGCGCCAGCAGCTTGTGGACAGGGATTAACAATGAGCAGTTCTTC	CASSLWTGINNEQFF
.	TRBV7-2	TRBD2	TRBJ2-3	TGTGCCAGCAGCATCCAGCGGGGGGGCACAGATACGCAGTATTTT	CASSIQRGGTDTQYF
.	TRBV11-2	.	TRBJ2-1	TGTGCCAGCAGCTTAGAGTTAGCCACCAATGAGCAGTTCTTC	CASSLELATNEQFF
.	TRBV5-1	.	TRBJ1-1	TGCGCCAGCAGCATTATCCCACAGGGAGCCGGCACTGAAGCTTTCTTT	CASSIIPQGAGTEAFF
few	TRBV7-2	TRBD2	TRBJ2-7	TGTGCCAGCAGCTTAGCCGGGACTAGCGGTCTCTCGAGGGAGCAGTACTTC	CASSLAGTSGLSREQYF
.	TRBV19	TRBD1	TRBJ1-2	TGTGCCAGTAGTATAACCCCAGACAACAGGGGGCGCACCTATGGCTACACCTTC	CASSITPDNRGRTYGYTF
few	TRBV2	.	TRBJ2-5	TGTGCCAGCAGTCTCACCGGGATCGGTTCGGGAAGGACCCAGTACTTC	CASSLTGIGSGRTQYF
.	TRBV11-2	.	TRBJ2-7	TGTGCCAGCAGCTTCTTGTCGGCTCGCCGGGGGACTTTT	CASSFLSARRGTF
.	TRBV3-1/TRBV3-2	TRBD1	TRBJ1-2	TGTGCCAGCAGCCCCATATCACAGGGGCAGGGCGGCTACACCTTC	CASSPISQGQGGYTF
.	TRBV12-3/TRBV12-4	.	TRBJ2-1	TGTGCCAGCAGTTTAGACTTCCAAGAGCAGTTCTTC	CASSLDFQEQFF